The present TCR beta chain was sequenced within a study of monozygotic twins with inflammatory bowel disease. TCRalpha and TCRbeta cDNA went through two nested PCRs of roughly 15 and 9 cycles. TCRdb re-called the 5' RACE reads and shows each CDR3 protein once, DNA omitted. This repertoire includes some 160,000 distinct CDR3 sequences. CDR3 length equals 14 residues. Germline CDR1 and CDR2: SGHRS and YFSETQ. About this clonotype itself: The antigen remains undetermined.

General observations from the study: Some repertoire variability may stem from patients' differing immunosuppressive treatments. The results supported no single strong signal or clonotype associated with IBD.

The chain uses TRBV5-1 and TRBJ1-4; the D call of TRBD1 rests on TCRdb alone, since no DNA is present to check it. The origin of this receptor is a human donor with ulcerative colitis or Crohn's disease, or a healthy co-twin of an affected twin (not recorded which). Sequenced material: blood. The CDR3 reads CASSRTGEMEKLFF.